These T cell receptor beta chains were read from a single sample in a study of tumor and adjacent non-tumor tissue in lung cancer. From the multiplex PCR reads, TCRdb called clonotypes with MiXCR, one entry per CDR3 protein. The sample has 220,000 or so distinct CDR3 sequences; 70% to 75% are singletons. Sequenced: lung tumor tissue. The source is a man aged 55 to 69 with non-small cell lung cancer. CDR3s include the opening cysteine and the closing phenylalanine or tryptophan. A D gene is named only where the DNA matches it firmly. A clone size is listed for some rows: how often the clone was seen (once, few, many), or a class if it is expanded.

clone_size,j_call,cdr3_length,v_call,d_call,cdr3_aa,cdr3_nt
.,TRBJ1-5,13,TRBV20-1,.,CSARYWDNQPKYF,TGCAGTGCTAGGTATTGGGACAATCAGCCCAAGTATTTT
.,TRBJ1-4,14,TRBV11-2,.,CASILVGIREKLFF,TGTGCCAGCATCTTAGTAGGGATAAGGGAAAAACTGTTTTTT
.,TRBJ2-1,14,TRBV6-2/TRBV6-3,TRBD1,CASSGRDRHNEQFF,TGTGCCAGCAGTGGACGGGACAGACACAATGAGCAGTTCTTC
many,TRBJ1-1,13,TRBV6-1,.,CASSFGRNTEAFF,TGTGCCAGCAGCTTCGGACGGAACACTGAAGCTTTCTTT
.,TRBJ1-4,13,TRBV20-1,.,CSARPGQPEKLFF,TGCAGTGCTAGGCCAGGGCAACCCGAAAAACTGTTTTTT
.,TRBJ1-5,13,TRBV29-1,TRBD1,CGVEDRGKGPQHF,TGCGGCGTCGAGGACAGGGGGAAAGGACCCCAGCATTTT
.,TRBJ2-7,15,TRBV6-8,.,CASRENGDNTYEQYF,TGTGCCAGCAGGGAGAATGGAGACAACACTTACGAGCAGTACTTC
many,TRBJ1-6,11,TRBV5-8,TRBD1,CASSLDSGQFF,TGTGCCAGCAGCTTGGATTCGGGACAGTTTTTT
.,TRBJ2-1,14,TRBV20-1,.,CSAKKVSDYNEQFF,TGCAGTGCAAAGAAGGTGTCGGACTACAATGAGCAGTTTTTC
few,TRBJ2-6,14,TRBV11-2,.,CASSPNSGSKVLTF,TGTGCCAGCAGTCCTAACTCTGGGTCCAAAGTCCTGACTTTC
few,TRBJ2-7,14,TRBV20-1,TRBD2,CSAELAGGSYEQYF,TGCAGTGCGGAACTAGCGGGAGGGTCCTACGAGCAGTACTTC
.,TRBJ2-7,15,TRBV20-1,TRBD2,CSARGTSGPYYEQYF,TGCAGTGCTAGAGGGACTAGCGGGCCCTACTACGAGCAGTACTTC
.,TRBJ2-7,15,TRBV6-1,TRBD1,CASSRDRVNTYEQYF,TGTGCCAGCAGCAGGGACAGGGTGAATACCTACGAGCAGTACTTC
.,TRBJ2-1,17,TRBV30,TRBD2,CTRWASGGKSSYNEQFF,TGTACCCGATGGGCTAGCGGGGGGAAGAGCTCCTACAATGAGCAGTTCTTC
.,TRBJ2-4,15,TRBV12-3/TRBV12-4,TRBD2,CASSPRAGMGNIQYF,TGTGCCAGCAGTCCAAGAGCGGGGATGGGGAACATTCAGTACTTC
.,TRBJ2-5,13,TRBV12-3/TRBV12-4,.,CASSLVEIEIQYF,TGTGCCAGCAGTTTAGTGGAGATAGAGATCCAGTACTTC
.,TRBJ2-2,15,TRBV29-1,TRBD2,CSALTASGNTGELFF,TGCAGTGCCCTAACGGCTAGCGGTAACACCGGGGAGCTGTTTTTT
.,TRBJ1-2,13,TRBV12-3/TRBV12-4,TRBD1,CASRGQGDWDYTF,TGTGCCAGCAGGGGACAGGGGGACTGGGACTACACCTTC
.,TRBJ2-3,16,TRBV4-3,.,CASSPKGFLSTDTQYF,TGCGCCAGCAGCCCGAAGGGCTTTCTTAGCACAGATACGCAGTATTTT
.,TRBJ2-1,12,TRBV7-9,.,CAGSPRNNEQFF,TGTGCCGGCAGCCCAAGGAACAATGAGCAGTTCTTC
many,TRBJ2-7,14,TRBV6-5,.,CASSYSLAPYEQYF,TGTGCCAGCAGTTACTCCCTAGCGCCCTACGAGCAGTACTTC
once,TRBJ1-1,15,TRBV11-3,.,CASSLLDSINTEAFF,TGTGCCAGCAGCTTACTCGATTCGATAAACACTGAAGCTTTCTTT
.,TRBJ1-1,13,TRBV28,.,CPSSSRWNTEAFF,TGTCCCAGCAGCTCCCGGTGGAACACTGAAGCTTTCTTT
once,TRBJ1-2,15,TRBV11-2,TRBD1,CACSIRTGPNYGYTF,TGTGCCTGCAGCATAAGGACAGGACCTAACTATGGTTACACCTTC
.,TRBJ2-7,15,TRBV6-1,.,CASSEAYRVTYEQYF,TGTGCCAGCAGTGAAGCGTACAGGGTTACCTACGAGCAGTACTTC
.,TRBJ2-4,14,TRBV11-3,.,CASSPRDTKNIQYF,TGTGCCAGCAGCCCCCGTGACACCAAAAACATTCAGTACTTC
once,TRBJ2-3,16,TRBV9,.,CASSATLNRGTDTQYF,TGTGCCAGCAGCGCCACACTTAATCGGGGCACAGATACGCAGTATTTT
.,TRBJ2-7,15,TRBV11-2,.,CANSLGLEDSYEQYF,TGTGCCAACAGCTTAGGCCTAGAGGACTCCTACGAGCAGTACTTC
.,TRBJ2-7,14,TRBV6-2/TRBV6-3,TRBD2,CASSFGLEHNEQYF,TGTGCCAGCAGTTTCGGACTAGAACATAACGAGCAGTACTTC
few,TRBJ2-7,14,TRBV20-1,TRBD2,CSVLSGGHSYEQYF,TGCAGTGTTTTAAGCGGGGGGCACTCCTACGAGCAGTACTTC
.,TRBJ2-3,15,TRBV20-1,TRBD2,CSARDISGVAATQYF,TGCAGTGCTAGAGATATCAGCGGGGTTGCAGCTACGCAGTATTTT
.,TRBJ2-5,15,TRBV12-3/TRBV12-4,TRBD2,CASSRTSGGPEAQYF,TGTGCCAGCAGCCGGACTAGCGGGGGGCCCGAGGCCCAGTACTTC
.,TRBJ1-2,14,TRBV5-5,.,CASSHPGARYGYAF,TGTGCCAGCAGCCACCCGGGGGCGAGATATGGCTACGCCTTC
.,TRBJ2-1,15,TRBV20-1,.,CSIRDYRGAFDEQIF,TGCAGTATTAGGGACTACAGGGGCGCATTTGATGAGCAGATCTTC
.,TRBJ2-1,13,TRBV16,.,CASSPRASNEQFF,TGTGCCAGCAGCCCCCGGGCCTCGAACGAGCAGTTCTTC
.,TRBJ1-5,15,TRBV20-1,TRBD1,CSVTVPGGKNQPQHF,TGCAGTGTTACTGTTCCAGGGGGCAAGAATCAGCCCCAGCATTTT
few,TRBJ2-3,14,TRBV4-1,.,CASSQRGSPDTQYF,TGCGCCAGCAGCCAAAGGGGGAGTCCAGATACGCAGTATTTT
.,TRBJ1-4,15,TRBV20-1,TRBD1,CSVLKTGTVNGKLFF,TGCAGTGTTCTCAAAACCGGGACAGTTAATGGAAAACTGTTTTTT
.,TRBJ2-1,16,TRBV11-3,TRBD2,CASSITGTSGRHEQFF,TGTGCCAGCAGCATAACCGGGACCAGCGGGAGACATGAGCAGTTCTTC
.,TRBJ2-4,15,TRBV20-1,.,CSASRDLRKGNIQYF,TGCAGTGCCAGTAGGGACCTAAGAAAGGGAAACATTCAGTACTTC
.,TRBJ2-2,15,TRBV29-1,TRBD2,CSVTGTSGFAGELVF,TGCAGCGTGACCGGGACTAGCGGGTTCGCCGGGGAGCTGGTTTTT
.,TRBJ1-1,10,TRBV20-1,.,CCGSTEPVFF,TGCTGTGGGTCGACAGAGCCAGTTTTCTTT
.,TRBJ2-7,15,TRBV4-3,.,CASNHGGQESYEQYF,TGCGCCAGCAACCACGGGGGGCAGGAATCCTACGAGCAGTACTTC
once,TRBJ2-7,13,TRBV6-5,.,CASISPWNYEQYF,TGTGCCAGCATTAGCCCCTGGAACTACGAGCAGTACTTC
few,TRBJ1-1,15,TRBV20-1,TRBD1,CSARWDRGLNTEAFF,TGCAGTGCTAGGTGGGACAGGGGGCTGAACACTGAAGCTTTCTTT
many,TRBJ1-2,13,TRBV12-3/TRBV12-4,.,CASSFRRGYGYTF,TGTGCCAGCAGTTTTCGCAGAGGTTATGGCTACACCTTC
many,TRBJ1-6,16,TRBV20-1,.,CSARDVRVSNNSPLHF,TGCAGTGCTAGAGATGTCCGTGTTTCCAATAATTCACCCCTCCACTTT
.,TRBJ2-1,15,TRBV20-1,.,CSATTRRNSYNEQFF,TGCAGTGCTACAACCAGGCGCAACTCCTACAATGAGCAGTTCTTC
.,TRBJ1-3,15,TRBV30,.,CAWSRGQSSGNTIYF,TGTGCCTGGAGTCGAGGACAGTCCTCTGGAAACACCATATATTTT
.,TRBJ2-3,15,TRBV20-1,.,CSARDAGLSVDTHYF,TGCAGTGCTAGAGATGCGGGGCTTAGCGTAGATACGCACTATTTT
.,TRBJ2-2,16,TRBV11-2,.,CASSLVQGANIGELFF,TGTGCCAGCAGCTTAGTGCAGGGAGCTAACATCGGGGAGCTGTTTTTT
many,TRBJ1-2,13,TRBV5-6,TRBD1,CASSWDRDYGYTF,TGTGCCAGCAGCTGGGACAGGGACTATGGCTACACCTTC
.,TRBJ2-7,14,TRBV6-2/TRBV6-3,TRBD1,CASSNDRVAYQQYF,TGTGCCAGCAGTAACGACAGGGTCGCCTACCAGCAGTACTTC
many,TRBJ1-2,15,TRBV4-2,.,CASSQVVADNYGYTF,TGTGCCAGCAGCCAAGTTGTGGCGGATAACTATGGCTACACCTTC